The rows below give T cell receptor beta chains drawn from one sample of a study of T cells in Graves' hyperthyroidism and ophthalmopathy. TCRdb analysed the multiplex PCR reads with MiXCR anew, one entry per CDR3 protein. The repertoire holds 350,000 to 450,000 distinct CDR3 sequences, with roughly 14% as singletons. The sequenced sample was blood. The receptors stem from a woman between 55 and 75 years old with Graves' hyperthyroidism. Both conserved end residues are part of each CDR3. Size tells how often a clone was seen (once, few, many) or the class of an expanded clone, and some rows leave it out.

clone size | V gene | CDR3 length | CDR3 protein
few | TRBV5-1 | 15 | CASSLRQVGGETQYF
. | TRBV4-1 | 22 | CASSLPLRRGLAGAASYNERFF
many | TRBV6-1 | 17 | CASRSLSSGRISDTQYF
many | TRBV29-1 | 13 | CSVGKAGSYEQYF
many | TRBV11-2 | 16 | CASSFIPGPEGDEQFF
many | TRBV11-3 | 14 | CASSNGLGTDTQYF
. | TRBV13 | 15 | CASSFGGQGADTQYF
many | TRBV20-1 | 16 | CSVPLNNQGGNTEAFF
many | TRBV30 | 15 | CAWSGKETGNQPQHF
few | TRBV19 | 16 | CASSNEREVAKGELFF
many | TRBV29-1 | 15 | CSVERTSGYYNEQFF
many | TRBV11-3 | 18 | CASSLDQGGTRAKNIQYF
many | TRBV12-3/TRBV12-4 | 16 | CASSSPAPSGEPEAFF
many | TRBV20-1 | 16 | CSARLRGGVVYNEQFF
many | TRBV20-1 | 13 | CSTHTGLTTEAFF
many | TRBV7-2 | 14 | CASSVGASTDTQYF
few | TRBV6-2/TRBV6-3 | 16 | CASSYSRTHGRNTIYF
. | TRBV11-3 | 19 | CASSLVGLAGFLTTDTQYF
many | TRBV12-3/TRBV12-4 | 13 | CASSPFVTGELFF
many | TRBV4-1 | 14 | CASSQDSGSYEQYF
many | TRBV7-8 | 16 | CASSLSADIRSYEQYF
. | TRBV27 | 11 | CASLSRGEQFF
many | TRBV5-6 | 14 | CASSFSLALDEQYF
many | TRBV20-1 | 13 | CSAIYGSAYEQYF
few | TRBV10-3 | 14 | CAIRAGLGNTEAFF
few | TRBV2 | 16 | CASSEWQVSYNSPLHF
. | TRBV19 | 16 | CASRRQGRLFNSPLHF
many | TRBV29-1 | 16 | CSVEGLAGGAWETQYF
few | TRBV5-1 | 13 | CASSLTGFGEQFF
few | TRBV5-1 | 17 | CASSGMGLADLSYEQYF
many | TRBV19 | 15 | CASSIYTSSYNEQFF
. | TRBV5-8 | 14 | CASSYGSQVNEQFF
many | TRBV6-1 | 16 | CASNRRTSSYNSPLHF
many | TRBV4-1 | 14 | CASSQRVIGNTIYF
many | TRBV11-2 | 16 | CASSLDRRQGIQPQHF